This T cell receptor (beta chain) was retrieved from a study of cytomegalovirus exposure and HLA in healthy donors. General study points: According to the study, around 160 TCR beta chains were cytomegalovirus-associated. In vitro, a few CMV-associated chains proved specific for CMV antigens.

As for this clone: Its antigen is as yet unknown.

Profiling relied on immunoSEQ multiplex PCR, and the TCRdb table lists in-frame clones only, not all of them. The data contain some 150,000 clones, about 83% of them seen just once; the ten biggest clones take up 1.4%. The donors were part of the validation cohort, which consisted of more than 90 subjects and was separate from the first cohort of under 850 subjects. Input material: PBMCs. The receptor was derived from a woman aged 30 to 39 in good health and CMV-seronegative.

CDR3 nucleotides: TGCGCCAGCAGCTTGGGACAGGGAAAAGAGACCCAGTACTTC. Translated: CASSLGQGKETQYF. The V gene is TRBV5-1, the J gene TRBJ2-5; 7 positions match TRBD1. CDR3 size: 14 residues. The germline gives CDR1 SGHRS, CDR2 YFSETQ. The V gene end was trimmed by 0 bases and the J gene end by 3 bases; junction bases not matched to a gene: 2. Full variable domain (outside the CDR3, taken from reference TRBV5-1 and TRBJ2-5): KAGVTQTPRYLIKTRGQQVTLSCSPISGHRSVSWYQQTPGQGLQFLFEYFSETQRNKGNFPGRFSGRQFSNSRSEMNVSTLELGDSALYLCASSLGQGKETQYFGPGTRLLVL.